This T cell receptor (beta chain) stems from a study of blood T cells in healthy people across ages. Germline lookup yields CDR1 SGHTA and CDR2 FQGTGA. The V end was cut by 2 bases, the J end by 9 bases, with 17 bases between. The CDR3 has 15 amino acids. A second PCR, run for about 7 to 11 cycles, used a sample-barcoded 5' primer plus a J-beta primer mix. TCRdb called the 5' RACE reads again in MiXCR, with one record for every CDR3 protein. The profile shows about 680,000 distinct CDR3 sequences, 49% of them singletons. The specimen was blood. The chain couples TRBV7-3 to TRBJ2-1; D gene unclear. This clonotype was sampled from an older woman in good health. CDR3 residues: CASSLLGNQNGEQFF. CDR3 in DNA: TGTGCCAGCAGCTTACTAGGAAACCAGAATGGTGAGCAGTTCTTC.